This TCR beta chain was recorded in a study of blood T cell repertoires in COVID-19. Overall study context: Samples representing acute and convalescent COVID-19 were sourced from the United States, Italy and Spain.

The germline V gene encodes CDR1 SGHTA and CDR2 FQGNSA. J gave up 6 bases and V 3 bases, and 12 bases lay outside the gene matches. The CDR3 loop spans 16 amino acids. The protocol was immunoSEQ multiplex PCR, while the TCRdb copy is restricted to in-frame clones and leaves out a portion. The sample consists of about 78,000 clones, more than 70% of them appearing once. The sequence came from a man in his sixties with active or convalescent COVID-19. The sequenced sample was peripheral blood. This sequence joins TRBV7-2 and TRBJ2-3; 7 bases agree with TRBD1. DNA of the CDR3: TGTGCCAGCAGCTTTACGCCCGAGGGGGCGGCGGATACGCAGTATTTT. This codes for CASSFTPEGAADTQYF. Complete variable domain (other parts from reference TRBV7-2 and TRBJ2-3): GAGVSQSPSNKVTEKGKDVELRCDPISGHTALYWYRQSLGQGLEFLIYFQGNSAPDKSGLPSDRFSAERTGGSVSTLTIQRTQQEDSAVYLCASSFTPEGAADTQYFGPGTRLTVL.